The rows below give T cell receptor beta chains drawn from one sample of a study of cytomegalovirus exposure and HLA in healthy donors. Data came from immunoSEQ multiplex PCR; TCRdb stores just in-frame clones and leaves some out. The sample lists 210,000 or so clones, under 85% occurring once. The specimen sequenced was PBMCs. Receptor source: a woman in her fifties or sixties in good health and CMV-seropositive. The CDR3 runs from the conserved cysteine through the conserved F or W. Fields, in order: J gene, V gene, CDR3 protein.

>TRBJ2-2|TRBV7-2
CASSMAYRVPLAGELFF
>TRBJ2-7|TRBV7-3
CASSKGPGGTYEQYF
>TRBJ1-2|TRBV28
CASSFTAEDYGYTF
>TRBJ2-7|TRBV4-1
CASSGGPSYEQYF
>TRBJ2-6|TRBV28
CASSTRGGANVLTF
>TRBJ1-1|TRBV15
CATSRDGGGRGLRTEAFF
>TRBJ1-1|TRBV4-3
CASSQVPGQIIGNEAFF
>TRBJ1-1|TRBV28
CASSNQGTEAFF
>TRBJ1-1|TRBV28
CASGQTGGAIEAFF
>TRBJ2-7|TRBV9
CASSPMTFSYEQYF
>TRBJ1-1|TRBV7-8
CASSLSATEAFF
>TRBJ2-5|TRBV5-1
CASSLGDNKETQYF
>TRBJ1-2|TRBV7-9
CASSFINYGYTF
>TRBJ1-5|TRBV28
CASSLRGRGLPNQPQHF
>TRBJ2-1|TRBV11-2
CASSFGTGGNEQFF
>TRBJ2-3|TRBV5-6
CASSTRLSTDTQYF
>TRBJ2-3|TRBV6-1
CASSVAGPMGDTQYF
>-|TRBV4-2
CASSQELTGESSYEQYF
>TRBJ2-7|TRBV6-5
CASSYVRDRAYEQYF
>TRBJ1-4|TRBV5-1
CASSIGSRGEKLFF
>TRBJ1-2|TRBV11-2
CASSKDRDYGYTF
>TRBJ1-1|TRBV6-5
CASSMGQMNTEAFF